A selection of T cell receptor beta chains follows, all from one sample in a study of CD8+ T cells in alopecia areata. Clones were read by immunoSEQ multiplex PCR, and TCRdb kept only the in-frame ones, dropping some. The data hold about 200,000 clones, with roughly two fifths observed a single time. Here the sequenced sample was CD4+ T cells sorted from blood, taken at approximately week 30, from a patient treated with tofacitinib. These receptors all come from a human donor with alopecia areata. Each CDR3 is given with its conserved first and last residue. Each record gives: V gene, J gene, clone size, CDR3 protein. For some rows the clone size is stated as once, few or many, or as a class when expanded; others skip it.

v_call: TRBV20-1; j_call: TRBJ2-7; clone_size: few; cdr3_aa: CSASIAREQYF
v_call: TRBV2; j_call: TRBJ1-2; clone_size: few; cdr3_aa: CASTQLGNYGYTF
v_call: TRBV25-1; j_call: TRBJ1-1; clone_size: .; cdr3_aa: CASSGFGGVAFF
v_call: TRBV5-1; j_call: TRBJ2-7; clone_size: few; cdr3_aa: CASSLGDREPYEQYF
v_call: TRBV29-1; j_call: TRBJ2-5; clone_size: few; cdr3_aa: CSVEDPYSGTSVQETQYF
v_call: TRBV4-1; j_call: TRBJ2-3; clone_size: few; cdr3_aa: CASSQDRTGRTDTQYF
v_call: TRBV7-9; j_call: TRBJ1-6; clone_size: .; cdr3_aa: CASSQEGGPYSPLHF
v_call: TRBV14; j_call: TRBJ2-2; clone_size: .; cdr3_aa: CASSQVGTGELFF
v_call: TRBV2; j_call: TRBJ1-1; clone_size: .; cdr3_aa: CASTGGIEAFF
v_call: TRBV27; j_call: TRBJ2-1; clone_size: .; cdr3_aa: CASSLTSGSGEQFF
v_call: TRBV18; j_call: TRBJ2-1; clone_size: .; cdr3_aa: CASSPLAGGYNEQFF
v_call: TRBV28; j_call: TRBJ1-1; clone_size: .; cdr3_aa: CASSYTTGNTEAFF
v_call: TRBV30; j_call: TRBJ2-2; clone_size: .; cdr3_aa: CAWSNPIIQGMLFF
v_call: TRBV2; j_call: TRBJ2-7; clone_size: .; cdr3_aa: CASKSGYEQYF
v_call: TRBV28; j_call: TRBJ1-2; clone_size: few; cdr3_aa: CASAVRSYGYTF
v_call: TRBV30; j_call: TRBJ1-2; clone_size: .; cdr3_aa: CAWSVSYGGGCTF
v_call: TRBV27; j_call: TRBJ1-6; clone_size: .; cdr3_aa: CASSLFAQGSGSPLHF
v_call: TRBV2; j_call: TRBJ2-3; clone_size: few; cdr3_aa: CASSIQGARTDTQYF
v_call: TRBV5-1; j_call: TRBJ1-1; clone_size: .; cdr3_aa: CASSLGIDEAFF
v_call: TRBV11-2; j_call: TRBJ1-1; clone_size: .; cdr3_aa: CASSLENRGHTEAFF
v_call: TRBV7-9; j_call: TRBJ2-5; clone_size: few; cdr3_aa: CASSFREPRGSTQYF
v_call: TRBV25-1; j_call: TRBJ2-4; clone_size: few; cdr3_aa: CASSESTLGAKNIQYF
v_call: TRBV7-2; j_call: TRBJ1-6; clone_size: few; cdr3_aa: CASNSNRDSPLHF
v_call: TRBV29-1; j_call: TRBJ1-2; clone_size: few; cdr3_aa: CSVGTGLYYGYTF
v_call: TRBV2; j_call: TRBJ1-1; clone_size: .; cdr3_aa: CASSDWGNTEAFF
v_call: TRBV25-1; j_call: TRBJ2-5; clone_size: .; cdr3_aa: CASSIAGGTQYF
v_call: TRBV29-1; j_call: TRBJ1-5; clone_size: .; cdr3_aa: CSVGVEGNSNQPQHF
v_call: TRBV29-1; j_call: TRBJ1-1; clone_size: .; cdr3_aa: CSVETGTRNTEAFF
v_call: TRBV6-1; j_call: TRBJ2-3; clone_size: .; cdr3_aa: CAATRGDTQYF
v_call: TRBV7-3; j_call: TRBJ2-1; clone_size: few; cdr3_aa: CASSLTTPTGAPYNEQFF
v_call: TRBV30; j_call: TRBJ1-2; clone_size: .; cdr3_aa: CAWSGDRGNYGYTF
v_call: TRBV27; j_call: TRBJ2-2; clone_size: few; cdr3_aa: CASSSAGTGSGELFF
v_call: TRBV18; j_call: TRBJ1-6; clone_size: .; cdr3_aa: CASSQGQGNSPLHF
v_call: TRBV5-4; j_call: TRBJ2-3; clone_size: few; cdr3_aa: CASSLGLADTDTQYF
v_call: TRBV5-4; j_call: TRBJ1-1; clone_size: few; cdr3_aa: CASRADRLNTEAFF
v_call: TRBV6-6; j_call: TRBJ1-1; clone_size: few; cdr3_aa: CATRGEAFF
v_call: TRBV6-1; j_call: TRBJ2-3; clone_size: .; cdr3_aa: CASSAGLAADTQYF
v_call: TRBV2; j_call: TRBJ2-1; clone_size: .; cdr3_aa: CASSAGWPYYNEQFF
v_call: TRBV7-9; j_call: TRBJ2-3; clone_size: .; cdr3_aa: CASSLDRVADTQYF
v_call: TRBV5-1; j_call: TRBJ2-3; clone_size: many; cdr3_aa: CASSALAGGMGTDTQYF
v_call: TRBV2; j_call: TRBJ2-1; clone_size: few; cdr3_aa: CASTTGAKQFF
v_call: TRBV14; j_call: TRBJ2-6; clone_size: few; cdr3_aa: CASRYRGGGANVLTF
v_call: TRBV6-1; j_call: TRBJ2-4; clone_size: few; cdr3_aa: CATFRGPTKNIQYF
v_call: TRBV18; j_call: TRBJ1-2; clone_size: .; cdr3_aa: CASSPRDKERGYTF
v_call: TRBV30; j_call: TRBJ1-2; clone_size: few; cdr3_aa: CAWSVLSPGGYTF
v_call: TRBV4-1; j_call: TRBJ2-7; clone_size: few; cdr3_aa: CASSLEEGRVYEQYF
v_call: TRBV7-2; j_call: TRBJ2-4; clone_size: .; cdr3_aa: CANEGTGEVIQYF
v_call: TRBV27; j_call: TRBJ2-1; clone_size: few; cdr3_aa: CASSLRGRGAYNEQFF
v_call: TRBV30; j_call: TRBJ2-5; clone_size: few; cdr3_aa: CAWSVLETQYF
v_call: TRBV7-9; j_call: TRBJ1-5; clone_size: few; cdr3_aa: CASSTGYADGRSNQPQHF
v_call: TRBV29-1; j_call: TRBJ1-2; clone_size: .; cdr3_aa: CSVVEDRRAYGYTF